The text below deals with one TCR beta chain. No antigen is known for it. The germline CDR1 and CDR2 sequences are LNHDA and SQIVND (reference sequence). V lost 4 bases to trimming and J lost 2 bases, with 12 bases between them. This CDR3 comprises 14 residues. Unstimulated Tregs (CD4+CD25+CD127-) and CD4+CD25- non-Tregs were sorted from PBMCs. This specimen comes from a study of Tregs in tolerant kidney transplant recipients. Study-level points and caveats: The small number of patients limits these findings pending further validation.

The table came from immunoSEQ multiplex PCR; TCRdb's copy has only in-frame clones and leaves some out. The sample contains fewer than 20,000 clones, roughly 82% of which appear only once. Material: Tregs from blood. The chain is built from TRBV19 and TRBJ2-7; D gene unclear. This sequence originates from a human donor in good health. The CDR3 DNA follows: TGTGCCAGTAGTACCCACGTTGGGCCCTACGAGCAGTACTTC. Protein: CASSTHVGPYEQYF.